This T cell receptor (beta chain) was sequenced in a study of shared clonotypes between healthy human individuals. Study-wide background: Per-donor plates numbered three CD4 naive, three CD4 memory, two CD8 naive and one CD8 memory. Study-wide findings and caveats: Represented diversity (both genetic and exposure-history) was limited by the small number of donors.

The assay was immunoSEQ multiplex PCR, and TCRdb's table has in-frame clones only and misses some. The sample includes some 2,500,000 clones, approximately 90% seen only once; the top ten take 0.37%. The CDR3 spans 16 residues. Germline values: CDR1 SGHNT, CDR2 YYREEE (reference sequence). The V end lost 0 bases, the J end lost 1 base, and 13 bases lay between the germline ends. This clone was seen a single time. What it binds is not known. Study donors comprised healthy, HIV-negative adults devoid of recent acute infection or vaccination. The TCR originated in a man aged 18 to 29 in good health. Some clones in this sample may be carry-over from other donors' samples. The specimen was naive CD4+ T cells from PBMCs. The subset here: CD45RA+ positively selected. V usage is TRBV5-4 and J usage is TRBJ1-1; D gene ambiguous. The DNA of the CDR3 is TGTGCCAGCAGCTTGGGGGGTAGGACGGGGAACACTGAAGCTTTCTTT. It codes for CASSLGGRTGNTEAFF. Drawing the rest from reference TRBV5-4 and TRBJ1-1, the complete variable domain is ETGVTQSPTHLIKTRGQQVTLRCSSQSGHNTVSWYQQALGQGPQFIFQYYREEENGRGNFPPRFSGLQFPNYSSELNVNALELDDSALYLCASSLGGRTGNTEAFFGQGTRLTVV.